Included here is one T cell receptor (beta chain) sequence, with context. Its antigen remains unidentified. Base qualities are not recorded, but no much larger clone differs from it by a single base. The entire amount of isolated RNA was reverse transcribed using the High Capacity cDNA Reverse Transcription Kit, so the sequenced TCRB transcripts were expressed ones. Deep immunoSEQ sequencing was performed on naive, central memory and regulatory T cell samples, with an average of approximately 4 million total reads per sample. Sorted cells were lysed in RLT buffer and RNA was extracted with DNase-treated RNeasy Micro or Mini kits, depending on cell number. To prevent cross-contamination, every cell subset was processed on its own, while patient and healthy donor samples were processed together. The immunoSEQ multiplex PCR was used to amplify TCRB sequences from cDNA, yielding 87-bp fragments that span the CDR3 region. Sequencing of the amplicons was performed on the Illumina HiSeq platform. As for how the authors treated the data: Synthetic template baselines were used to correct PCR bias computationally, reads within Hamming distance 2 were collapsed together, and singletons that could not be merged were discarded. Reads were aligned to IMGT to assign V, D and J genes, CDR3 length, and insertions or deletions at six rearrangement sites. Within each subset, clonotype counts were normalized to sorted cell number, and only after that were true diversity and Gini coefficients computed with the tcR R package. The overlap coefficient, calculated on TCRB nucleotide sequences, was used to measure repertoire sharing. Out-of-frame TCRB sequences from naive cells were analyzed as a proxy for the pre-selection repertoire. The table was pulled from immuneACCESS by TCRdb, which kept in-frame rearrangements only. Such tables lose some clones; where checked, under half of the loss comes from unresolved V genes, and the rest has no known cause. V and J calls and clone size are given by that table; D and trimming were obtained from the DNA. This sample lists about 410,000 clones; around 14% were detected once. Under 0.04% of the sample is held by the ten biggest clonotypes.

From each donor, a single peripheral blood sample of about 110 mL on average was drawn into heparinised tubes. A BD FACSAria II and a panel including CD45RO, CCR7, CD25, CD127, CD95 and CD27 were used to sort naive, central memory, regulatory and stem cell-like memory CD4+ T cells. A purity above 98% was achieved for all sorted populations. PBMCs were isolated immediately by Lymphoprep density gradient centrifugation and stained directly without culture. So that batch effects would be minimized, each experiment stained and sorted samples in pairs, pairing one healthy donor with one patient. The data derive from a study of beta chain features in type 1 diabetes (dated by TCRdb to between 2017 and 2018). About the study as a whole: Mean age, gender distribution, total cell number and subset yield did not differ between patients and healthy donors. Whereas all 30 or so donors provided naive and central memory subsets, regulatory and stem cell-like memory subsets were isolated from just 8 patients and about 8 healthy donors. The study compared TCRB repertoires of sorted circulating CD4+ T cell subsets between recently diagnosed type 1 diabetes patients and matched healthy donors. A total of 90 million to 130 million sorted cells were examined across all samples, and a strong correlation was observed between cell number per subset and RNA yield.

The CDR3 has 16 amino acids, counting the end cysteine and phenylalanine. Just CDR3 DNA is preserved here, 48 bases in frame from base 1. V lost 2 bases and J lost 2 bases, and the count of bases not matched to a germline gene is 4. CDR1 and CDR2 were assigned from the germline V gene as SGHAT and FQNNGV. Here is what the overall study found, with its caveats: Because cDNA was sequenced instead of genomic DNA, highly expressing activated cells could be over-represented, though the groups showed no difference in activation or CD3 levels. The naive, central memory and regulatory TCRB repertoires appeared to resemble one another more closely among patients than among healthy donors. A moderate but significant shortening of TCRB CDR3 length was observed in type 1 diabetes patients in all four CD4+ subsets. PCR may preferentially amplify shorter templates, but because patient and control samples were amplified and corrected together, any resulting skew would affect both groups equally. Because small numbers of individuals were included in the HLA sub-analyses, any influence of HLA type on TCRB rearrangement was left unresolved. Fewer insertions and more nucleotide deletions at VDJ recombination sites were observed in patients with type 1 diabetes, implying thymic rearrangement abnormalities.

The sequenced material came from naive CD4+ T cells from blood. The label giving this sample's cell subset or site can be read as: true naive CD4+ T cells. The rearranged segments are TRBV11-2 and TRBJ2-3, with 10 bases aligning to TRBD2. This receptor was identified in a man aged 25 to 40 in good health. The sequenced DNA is TGTGCCAGCAGCTTAACTAGCGGGATACTCACAGATACGCAGTATTTT. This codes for CASSLTSGILTDTQYF.